The clone carrying this T cell receptor (beta chain) was observed at least ten times. What it recognizes is unknown. Constant-segment primers served in 5'RACE that generated TCR alpha and TCR beta cDNA libraries bearing sample barcodes and UMIs. One entry per CDR3 protein, called by TCRdb with MiXCR from the 5' RACE reads. Counted here are under 300,000 distinct CDR3 sequences, approximately 9% occurring once; the ten biggest clones make up under 25%. The V and J ends lost 5 bases and 0 bases respectively, with 7 bases between them. The germline V gene encodes CDR1 SGHTA and CDR2 FQGNSA. This CDR3 has 13 amino acids. The data were obtained in a study of T-cell memory formation after mild COVID-19. Study conclusions and caveats: Prior to infection, memory already included some responding clones, suggesting cross-reactive memory joined.

The chain couples TRBV7-2 to TRBJ1-1; no reliable D call. The origin of this receptor is a man aged 18 to 30 who had mild COVID-19 (a few samples of this study predate the infection). Cell type and time point are not known. The material sequenced was PBMCs or a T cell subset sorted from them (not recorded which). The CDR3 coding sequence is TGTGCCAGCAGCGCAGACATGAACACTGAAGCTTTCTTT. It yields the protein CASSADMNTEAFF.